This T cell receptor (beta chain) was captured by sequencing in a study of blood T cells in healthy people across ages. The authors ran a second PCR of roughly 6 to 12 cycles using a sample-barcoded 5' primer and a J-beta primer mix. In TCRdb, the 5' RACE reads were re-called with MiXCR into one record per CDR3 protein. The sample carries about 620,000 distinct CDR3 sequences, 52% recorded once. This clonotype was recorded at least ten times. V lost 2 bases to trimming and J lost 7 bases; unmatched junction nucleotides: 7. Germline CDR1 reads MNHEY; CDR2 reads SVGAGI. This CDR3 has 15 residues. The TCR originated in a woman aged 80 or older in good health. The sample comprised blood. This sequence joins TRBV6-5 and TRBJ2-7; 11 bases are shared with TRBD2. CDR3 in DNA: TGTGCCAGCAGTTACAAACTAGCGGGAGTAGGGGAGCAGTACTTC. This gives the protein CASSYKLAGVGEQYF.